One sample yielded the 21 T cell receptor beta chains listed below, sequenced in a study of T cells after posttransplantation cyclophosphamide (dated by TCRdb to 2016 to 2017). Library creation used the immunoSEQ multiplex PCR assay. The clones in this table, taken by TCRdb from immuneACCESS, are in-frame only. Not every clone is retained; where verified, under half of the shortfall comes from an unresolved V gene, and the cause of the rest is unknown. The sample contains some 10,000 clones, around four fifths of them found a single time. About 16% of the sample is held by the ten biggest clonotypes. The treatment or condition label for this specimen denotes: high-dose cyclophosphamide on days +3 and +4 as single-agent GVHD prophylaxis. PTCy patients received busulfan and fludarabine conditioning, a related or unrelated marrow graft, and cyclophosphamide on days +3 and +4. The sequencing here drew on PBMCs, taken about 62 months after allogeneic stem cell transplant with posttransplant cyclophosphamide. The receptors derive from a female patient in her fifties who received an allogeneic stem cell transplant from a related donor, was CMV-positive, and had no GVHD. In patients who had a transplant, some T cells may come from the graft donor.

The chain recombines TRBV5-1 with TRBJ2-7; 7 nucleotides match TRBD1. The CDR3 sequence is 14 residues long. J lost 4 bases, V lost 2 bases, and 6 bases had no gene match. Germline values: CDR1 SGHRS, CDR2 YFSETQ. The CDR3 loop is CASSFLNRGYEQYF. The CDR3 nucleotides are TGCGCCAGCAGCTTTTTAAACAGGGGATACGAGCAGTACTTC.

This CDR3 reads CAWNRGNTIYF. The CDR3 coding sequence is TGTGCCTGGAATCGTGGAAACACCATATATTTT. The chain couples TRBV30 to TRBJ1-3; D is uncertain. The CDR3 consists of 11 residues. Germline loops: CDR1 GTSNPN, CDR2 SVGIG (reference sequence). V lost 4 bases and J 3 bases, leaving 4 bases between the germline ends.

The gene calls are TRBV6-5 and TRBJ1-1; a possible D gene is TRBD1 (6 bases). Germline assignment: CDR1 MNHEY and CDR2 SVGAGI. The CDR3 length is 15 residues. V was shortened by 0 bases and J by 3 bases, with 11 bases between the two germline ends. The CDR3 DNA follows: TGTGCCAGCAGTTACTCGATTCAGGGGTACACTGAAGCTTTCTTT. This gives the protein CASSYSIQGYTEAFF.

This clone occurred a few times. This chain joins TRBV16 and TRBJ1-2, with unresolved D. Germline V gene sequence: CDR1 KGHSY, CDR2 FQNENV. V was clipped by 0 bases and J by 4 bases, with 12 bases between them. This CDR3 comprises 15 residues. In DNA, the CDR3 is TGTGCCAGCAGCCAATCGATAGCAGGAGGCTATGGCTACACCTTC. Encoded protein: CASSQSIAGGYGYTF.

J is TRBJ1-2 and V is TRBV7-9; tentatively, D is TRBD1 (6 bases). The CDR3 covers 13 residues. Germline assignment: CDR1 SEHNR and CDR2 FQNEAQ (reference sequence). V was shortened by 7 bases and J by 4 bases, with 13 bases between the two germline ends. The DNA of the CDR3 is TGTGCCAGCAACCCGGGGGGCCTCTATGGCTACACCTTC. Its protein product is CASNPGGLYGYTF.

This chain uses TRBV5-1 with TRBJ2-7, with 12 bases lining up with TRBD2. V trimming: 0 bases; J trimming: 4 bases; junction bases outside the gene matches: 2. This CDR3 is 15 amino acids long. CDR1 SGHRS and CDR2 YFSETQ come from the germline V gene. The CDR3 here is CASSLASGREYEQYF. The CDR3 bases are TGCGCCAGCAGCTTGGCTAGCGGGAGGGAATACGAGCAGTACTTC.

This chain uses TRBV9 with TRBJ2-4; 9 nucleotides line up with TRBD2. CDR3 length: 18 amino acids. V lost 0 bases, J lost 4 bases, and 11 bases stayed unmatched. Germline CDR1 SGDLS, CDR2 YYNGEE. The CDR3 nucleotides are TGTGCCAGCAGCGTAGAAGGGGGTAGCGGGAGTTCTAAAAACATTCAGTACTTC. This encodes CASSVEGGSGSSKNIQYF.

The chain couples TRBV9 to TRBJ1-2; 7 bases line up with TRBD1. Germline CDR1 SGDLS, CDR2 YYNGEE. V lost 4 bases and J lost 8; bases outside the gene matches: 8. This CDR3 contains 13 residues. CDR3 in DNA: TGTGCCAGCAGCAAACCCAGGGGGGAAGGCTACACCTTC. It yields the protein CASSKPRGEGYTF.

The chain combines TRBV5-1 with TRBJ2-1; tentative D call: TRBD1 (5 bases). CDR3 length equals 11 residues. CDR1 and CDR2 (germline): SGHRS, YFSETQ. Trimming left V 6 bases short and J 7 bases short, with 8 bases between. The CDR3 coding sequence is TGCGCCAGCACAGGGATGAATGAGCAGTTCTTC. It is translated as CASTGMNEQFF.

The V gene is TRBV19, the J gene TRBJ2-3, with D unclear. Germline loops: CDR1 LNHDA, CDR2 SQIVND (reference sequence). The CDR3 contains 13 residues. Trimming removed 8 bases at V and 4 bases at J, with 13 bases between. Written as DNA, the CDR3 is TGTGCCAGTTCGGCTAGATCGGCAGATACGCAGTATTTT. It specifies CASSARSADTQYF.

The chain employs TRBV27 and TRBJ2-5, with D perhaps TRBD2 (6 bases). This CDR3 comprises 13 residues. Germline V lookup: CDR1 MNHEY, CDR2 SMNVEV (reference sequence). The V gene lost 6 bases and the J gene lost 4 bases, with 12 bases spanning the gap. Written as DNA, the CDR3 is TGTGCCAGCAGCGCCATCGGGGGAGAGACCCAGTACTTC. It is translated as CASSAIGGETQYF.

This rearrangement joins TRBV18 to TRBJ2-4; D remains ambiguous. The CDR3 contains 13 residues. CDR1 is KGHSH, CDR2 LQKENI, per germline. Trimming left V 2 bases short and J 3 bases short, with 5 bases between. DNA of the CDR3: TGTGCCAGCTCACCATCGGGCAAAAACATTCAGTACTTC. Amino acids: CASSPSGKNIQYF. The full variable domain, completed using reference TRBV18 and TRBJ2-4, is NAGVMQNPRHLVRRRGQEARLRCSPMKGHSHVYWYRQLPEEGLKFMVYLQKENIIDESGMPKERFSAEFPKEGPSILRIQQVVRGDSAAYFCASSPSGKNIQYFGAGTRLSVL.

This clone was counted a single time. The CDR3 sequence: CASLNSSEQFF. CDR3 in DNA: TGTGCCAGCCTGAATAGCAGTGAGCAGTTCTTC. The chain links TRBV18 to TRBJ2-1; D not certain. Germline assignment: CDR1 KGHSH and CDR2 LQKENI. The V and J ends lost 8 bases and 9 bases respectively, with 11 bases between them. The CDR3 loop spans 11 amino acids.

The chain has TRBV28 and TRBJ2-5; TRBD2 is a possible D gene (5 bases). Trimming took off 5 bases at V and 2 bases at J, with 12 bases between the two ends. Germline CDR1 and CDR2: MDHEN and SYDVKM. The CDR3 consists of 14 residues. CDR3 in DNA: TGTGCCAGCAGTCCGGCGGGTATACAAGAGACCCAGTACTTC. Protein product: CASSPAGIQETQYF.

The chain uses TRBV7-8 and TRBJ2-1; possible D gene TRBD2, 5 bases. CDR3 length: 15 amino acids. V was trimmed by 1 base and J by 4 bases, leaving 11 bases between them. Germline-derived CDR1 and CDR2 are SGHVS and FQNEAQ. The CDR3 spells CASSLGGRGYNEQFF. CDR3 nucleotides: TGTGCCAGCAGCTTAGGTGGGAGAGGGTACAATGAGCAGTTCTTC.

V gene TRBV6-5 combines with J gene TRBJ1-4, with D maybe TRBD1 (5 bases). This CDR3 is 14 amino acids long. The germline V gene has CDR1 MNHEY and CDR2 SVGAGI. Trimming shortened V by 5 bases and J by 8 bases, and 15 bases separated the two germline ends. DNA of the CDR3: TGTGCCAGCAGTCCGCCCGGGAGGGGAGAAAAACTGTTTTTT. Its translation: CASSPPGRGEKLFF.

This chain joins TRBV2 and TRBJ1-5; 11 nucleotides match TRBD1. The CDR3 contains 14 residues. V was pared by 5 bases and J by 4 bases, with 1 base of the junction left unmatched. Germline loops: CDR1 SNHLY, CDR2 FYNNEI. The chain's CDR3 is CASSWDRGNQPQHF. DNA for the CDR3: TGTGCCAGCAGTTGGGACAGGGGGAATCAGCCCCAGCATTTT. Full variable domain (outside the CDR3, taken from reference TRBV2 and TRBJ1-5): EPEVTQTPSHQVTQMGQEVILRCVPISNHLYFYWYRQILGQKVEFLVSFYNNEISEKSEIFDDQFSVERPDGSNFTLKIRSTKLEDSAMYFCASSWDRGNQPQHFGDGTRLSIL.

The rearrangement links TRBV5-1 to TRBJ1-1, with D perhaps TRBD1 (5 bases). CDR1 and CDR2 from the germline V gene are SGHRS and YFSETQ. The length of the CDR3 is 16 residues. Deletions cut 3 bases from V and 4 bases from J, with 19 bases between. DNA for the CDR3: TGCGCCAGCAGCTCCGAGACCGGGACTCTAGGCACTGAAGCTTTCTTT. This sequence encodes CASSSETGTLGTEAFF.

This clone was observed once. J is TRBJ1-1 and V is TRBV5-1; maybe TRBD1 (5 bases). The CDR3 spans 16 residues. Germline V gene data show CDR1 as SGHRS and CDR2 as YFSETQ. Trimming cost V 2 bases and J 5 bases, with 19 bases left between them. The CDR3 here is CASSFGGTTLRTEAFF. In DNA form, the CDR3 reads TGCGCCAGCAGCTTTGGGGGGACCACCCTGCGGACTGAAGCTTTCTTT. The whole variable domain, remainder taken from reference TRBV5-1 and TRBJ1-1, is KAGVTQTPRYLIKTRGQQVTLSCSPISGHRSVSWYQQTPGQGLQFLFEYFSETQRNKGNFPGRFSGRQFSNSRSEMNVSTLELGDSALYLCASSFGGTTLRTEAFFGQGTRLTVV.

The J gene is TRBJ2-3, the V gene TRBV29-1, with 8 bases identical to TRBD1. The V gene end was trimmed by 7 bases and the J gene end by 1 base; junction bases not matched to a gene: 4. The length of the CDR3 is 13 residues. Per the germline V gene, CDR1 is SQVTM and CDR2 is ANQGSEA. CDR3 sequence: CSAGTGRTDTQYF. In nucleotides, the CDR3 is TGCAGCGCCGGGACAGGACGCACAGATACGCAGTATTTT.

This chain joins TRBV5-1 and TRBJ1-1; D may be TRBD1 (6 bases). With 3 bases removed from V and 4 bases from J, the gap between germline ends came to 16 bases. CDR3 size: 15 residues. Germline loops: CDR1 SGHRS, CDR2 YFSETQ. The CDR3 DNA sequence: TGCGCCAGCAGCTCGGCCGTTGAAGGGGGCACTGAAGCTTTCTTT. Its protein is CASSSAVEGGTEAFF. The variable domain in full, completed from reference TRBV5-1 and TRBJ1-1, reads KAGVTQTPRYLIKTRGQQVTLSCSPISGHRSVSWYQQTPGQGLQFLFEYFSETQRNKGNFPGRFSGRQFSNSRSEMNVSTLELGDSALYLCASSSAVEGGTEAFFGQGTRLTVV.